The 30 T cell receptor beta chains reported below all come from one sample, sequenced in a study of spatial heterogeneity in lung cancer. MiXCR was run by TCRdb on the 5' RACE reads, yielding one entry per CDR3 protein. The sample comprises roughly 39,000 distinct CDR3 sequences, nearly 7% of which are singletons, and 43% rests with the top ten. Sample time point: sample taken at primary tumor resection. The source material was PBMCs, sampled at surgery. The receptors stem from a female donor with early-stage non-small cell lung cancer.

This clonotype has at least ten counts. The chain carries TRBV6-1 and TRBJ1-2; D not certain. Trimming pared 10 bases from V and 6 bases from J, leaving 18 bases between. This CDR3 spans 13 amino acids. Germline values: CDR1 MNHNS, CDR2 SASEGT. DNA of the CDR3: TGTGCCACCCTCGAGGGCCCCTTGAATGGCTACACCTTC. Protein sequence: CATLEGPLNGYTF.

This clonotype was picked up many times. V usage is TRBV5-1 and J usage is TRBJ2-5; TRBD2 might be the D (6 bases). Germline V gives CDR1 SGHRS, CDR2 YFSETQ. V lost 0 bases to trimming and J lost 3 bases, with 12 bases between them. The CDR3 consists of 15 residues. Here the CDR3 DNA reads TGCGCCAGCAGCTTGGTGGGACTCACGGAAGAGACCCAGTACTTC. The encoded protein is CASSLVGLTEETQYF.

About this clonotype itself: Relative to the germline gene, one junction end is altered; a read error may explain this. The chain combines TRBV7-2 with TRBJ2-7; D is undetermined. The CDR3 has 14 amino acids. Looked up from germline, CDR1 is SGHTA and CDR2 is FQGNSA. CDR3: CVSSQWTDLYEQYF. Written as DNA, the CDR3 is TGTGTCAGCAGCCAATGGACCGATCTCTACGAGCAGTACTTC.

V gene TRBV3-1 combines with J gene TRBJ2-7; no clear D. V was pared by 5 bases and J by 0 bases, with 11 bases between. The CDR3 consists of 14 residues. Germline values: CDR1 LGHDT, CDR2 YNNKEL (reference sequence). In DNA, the CDR3 is TGTGCCAGCAGCTTTTTCAGTTACTCCTACGAGCAGTACTTC. Its translation is CASSFFSYSYEQYF.

This clonotype was seen more than once but under ten times. V gene TRBV5-1 combines with J gene TRBJ2-1, with D hard to call. Deletions cut 0 bases from V and 6 bases from J, with 13 bases between. The CDR3 extends over 15 amino acids. Germline assignment: CDR1 SGHRS and CDR2 YFSETQ. The CDR3 protein is CASSLAVPRANEQFF. The CDR3 DNA reads TGCGCCAGCAGCTTGGCGGTACCTCGGGCCAATGAGCAGTTCTTC.

This clonotype was recorded a few times. V usage is TRBV6-1 and J usage is TRBJ1-1; D gene ambiguous. V was cut by 4 bases and J by 8 bases, with 8 bases left in between. There are 11 residues in the CDR3. From germline, CDR1 is MNHNS and CDR2 SASEGT. The CDR3 sequence is CASSVRSEAFF. CDR3 DNA: TGTGCCAGCAGTGTCAGATCGGAAGCTTTCTTT.

The chain combines TRBV6-6 with TRBJ2-7; 8 bases match TRBD1. The length of the CDR3 is 15 residues. Germline V gene data show CDR1 as MNHNY and CDR2 as SVGAGI (reference sequence). The V and J ends lost 3 bases and 2 bases, in that order; junction bases with no gene match: 6. The CDR3 loop reads CASSYSTGVTYEQYF. DNA for the CDR3: TGTGCCAGCAGTTATTCGACAGGGGTAACCTACGAGCAGTACTTC.

CDR3: CASSADRIQPQHF. CDR3 bases: TGCGCCAGCAGTGCCGACAGAATTCAGCCCCAGCATTTT. The chain is built from TRBV10-1 and TRBJ1-5; maybe TRBD1 (5 bases). The CDR3 sequence is 13 residues long. V dropped 4 bases and J dropped 6 bases, with 10 bases sitting between them. Germline lookup yields CDR1 WNHNN and CDR2 SYGVQD (reference sequence).

This clonotype was counted at least ten times. The chain uses TRBV19 and TRBJ2-5, with 9 bases fitting TRBD1. J gave up 3 bases and V 6 bases, and 8 bases lay outside the gene matches. Per germline, CDR1 LNHDA and CDR2 SQIVND (reference sequence). The CDR3 consists of 15 residues. DNA of the CDR3: TGTGCCAGTAGGACCCTCGGACAGGGGAAAGAGACCCAGTACTTC. This sequence encodes CASRTLGQGKETQYF.

The table lists this clonotype with many counts. The chain couples TRBV4-3 to TRBJ2-3; no clear D. Germline CDR1 reads LGHNA; CDR2 reads YSLEER. Trimming took 4 bases from V and 5 from J, leaving 16 bases between them. The CDR3 runs to 15 residues. Written as DNA, the CDR3 is TGCGCCAGCAGCCGAAACGCCTTTCTGGGAGATACGCAGTATTTT. Encoded protein: CASSRNAFLGDTQYF.

The CDR3 reads CASVRVLAGIQETQYF. In DNA form, the CDR3 reads TGTGCCAGCGTTAGGGTTCTAGCGGGTATCCAAGAGACCCAGTACTTC. The chain carries TRBV6-1 and TRBJ2-5; 8 bases match TRBD2. The germline CDR1 and CDR2 sequences are MNHNS and SASEGT. The length of the CDR3 is 16 residues. Germline trimming cut 8 bases from V and 1 base from J; bases unmatched to any gene: 12.

This clonotype was found many times. V gene TRBV24-1 combines with J gene TRBJ2-3, with TRBD2 matching over 14 bases. The V segment lost 2 bases and the J segment 0 bases; nucleotides outside the gene matches: 9. This CDR3 is built from 20 residues. Germline CDR1 and CDR2: KGHDR and SFDVKD. CDR3 region: CATSDSLGTSGGLSTDTQYF. DNA of the CDR3: TGTGCCACCAGTGATTCCCTAGGGACTAGCGGGGGCCTCAGCACAGATACGCAGTATTTT.

The sample holds many counts of this clonotype. This chain uses TRBV7-9 with TRBJ1-1, with D perhaps matching TRBD1 (6 bases). Trimming shortened V by 5 bases and J by 7 bases, and 14 bases separated the two germline ends. Germline-derived CDR1 and CDR2 are SEHNR and FQNEAQ (reference sequence). The CDR3 has 13 residues. CDR3 protein: CASSRGQAFEAFF. CDR3 bases: TGTGCCAGCAGCCGGGGGCAGGCCTTTGAAGCTTTCTTT.

This clonotype has at least ten counts. V and J are TRBV5-1 and TRBJ2-7, with TRBD1 matching 10 bases. CDR3 length equals 15 residues. CDR1 SGHRS and CDR2 YFSETQ come from the germline V gene. Trimming took 4 bases from V and 5 from J; bases not matched to a gene: 9. The CDR3 sequence is CASSPGDRGGHEQYF. CDR3 nucleotide sequence: TGCGCCAGCAGCCCTGGGGACAGGGGCGGCCACGAGCAGTACTTC.

There are many counts of this clonotype. The rearrangement joins TRBV4-1 to TRBJ2-3, with unresolved D. The CDR3 runs 14 residues. Trimming took 1 base from V and 0 from J, leaving 5 bases between them. Per the germline V gene, CDR1 is MGHRA and CDR2 is YSYEKL. The CDR3 DNA follows: TGCGCCAGCAGCCAAGCTTTTAGCACAGATACGCAGTATTTT. Its protein is CASSQAFSTDTQYF.

This clonotype was detected ten times or more. The rearrangement uses TRBV3-1 and TRBJ2-3, with a weak D call TRBD1 (6 bases). CDR3 length: 17 residues. Per germline, CDR1 LGHDT and CDR2 YNNKEL (reference sequence). The V gene lost 0 bases and the J gene lost 4 bases, with 17 bases spanning the gap. As DNA, the CDR3 is TGTGCCAGCAGCCAAGATTGGGGGCGAATTGGAGCAGATACGCAGTATTTT. Translation: CASSQDWGRIGADTQYF.

This clonotype appeared a few times. The gene calls are TRBV11-2 and TRBJ1-6; D is ambiguous. Germline V gives CDR1 SGHAT, CDR2 FQNNGV. The CDR3 length is 16 residues. V was pared by 3 bases and J by 0 bases, with 9 bases between. CDR3 amino acids: CASSFYMSSYNSPLHF. CDR3 bases: TGTGCCAGCAGCTTTTATATGAGCTCCTATAATTCACCCCTCCACTTT.

This clonotype was recorded a few times. This chain joins TRBV28 and TRBJ2-7; D perhaps matches TRBD2 (7 bases). The CDR3 runs to 15 residues. V was pared by 5 bases and J by 6 bases, with 20 bases between. CDR1 MDHEN and CDR2 SYDVKM come from the germline V gene. In DNA form, the CDR3 reads TGTGCCAGCAGTACGGGGGGCCGGGACCCGATCGAGCAGTACTTC. It is translated as CASSTGGRDPIEQYF.

This clonotype came up many times. The chain joins TRBV12-3 or TRBV12-4 to TRBJ2-5, with a tentative D call TRBD2 (5 bases). V was shortened by 7 bases and J by 7 bases, with 16 bases between the two germline ends. The CDR3 has 13 residues. CDR3 nucleotide sequence: TGTGCCAGCACCCCCCGGGGTATTGGGACCCAGTACTTC. Encoded protein: CASTPRGIGTQYF.

The V gene is TRBV29-1, the J gene TRBJ2-3; 14 bases fit TRBD2. With V trimmed by 6 bases and J by 1 base, 3 bases remained unmatched. This CDR3 has 15 residues. CDR1 and CDR2 from the germline V gene are SQVTM and ANQGSEA. The CDR3, as DNA: TGCAGCGTGCCGGGACTAGCGGGGGGCACAGATACGCAGTATTTT. Its protein is CSVPGLAGGTDTQYF.

The rearrangement joins TRBV6-2 or TRBV6-3 to TRBJ2-5; D possibly matches TRBD1 or TRBD2 (5 bases each). CDR1 and CDR2 from the germline V gene are MNHEY and SVGEGT. V gave up 6 bases and J gave up 5 bases, with 13 bases separating them. The CDR3 spans 13 residues. CDR3 DNA: TGTGCCAGCAGATCGGAGGACAAGGAGACCCAGTACTTC. Translated, it gives CASRSEDKETQYF.

This clonotype was found many times. The chain has TRBV5-1 and TRBJ1-4, with D uncertain. This CDR3 region has 14 residues. Germline CDR1 and CDR2: SGHRS and YFSETQ. V was cut by 6 bases and J by 0 bases, with 9 bases left in between. This chain's CDR3 is CASTGSTTNEKLFF. For the CDR3, the DNA is TGCGCCAGCACCGGGAGTACAACTAATGAAAAACTGTTTTTT.

V and J are TRBV19 and TRBJ1-5; possibly TRBD1 for D (6 bases). Trimming left V 8 bases short and J 7 bases short, with 15 bases between. The CDR3 is made up of 13 amino acids. Germline V gene lookup returns CDR1 LNHDA and CDR2 SQIVND (reference sequence). CDR3 amino acids: CASATGWGQPQHF. The CDR3 nucleotides are TGTGCCAGTGCCACAGGGTGGGGACAGCCCCAGCATTTT. The full variable domain, completed using reference TRBV19 and TRBJ1-5, is DGGITQSPKYLFRKEGQNVTLSCEQNLNHDAMYWYRQDPGQGLRLIYYSQIVNDFQKGDIAEGYSVSREKKESFPLTVTSAQKNPTAFYLCASATGWGQPQHFGDGTRLSIL.

This clonotype was found many times. The chain has TRBV12-3 or TRBV12-4 and TRBJ2-3; no firm D call. V lost 5 bases to trimming and J lost 2 bases, with 5 bases between them. This CDR3 has 12 residues. The CDR3 is CASSPDTDTQYF. The CDR3, as DNA: TGTGCCAGCAGTCCGGACACAGATACGCAGTATTTT.

This clonotype appeared a few times. The chain joins TRBV19 to TRBJ1-1, with unresolved D. The CDR3 is made up of 13 amino acids. Germline CDR1 reads LNHDA; CDR2 reads SQIVND (reference sequence). V lost 3 bases and J 8 bases, leaving 13 bases between the germline ends. The CDR3 is CASSIELGREAFF. DNA for the CDR3: TGTGCCAGTAGTATCGAGTTGGGCAGGGAAGCTTTCTTT.

The chain links TRBV7-2 to TRBJ2-3; 16 nucleotides align to TRBD2. Germline CDR1 is SGHTA and CDR2 is FQGNSA. This CDR3 region has 17 residues. The ends lost 5 bases at V and 5 bases at J; junction bases unmatched: 7. DNA for the CDR3: TGTGCCAGCAGCCTCGGGACTAGCGGGGGGGCTGGAGATACGCAGTATTTT. Translation gives CASSLGTSGGAGDTQYF. Complete variable domain (other parts from reference TRBV7-2 and TRBJ2-3): GAGVSQSPSNKVTEKGKDVELRCDPISGHTALYWYRQSLGQGLEFLIYFQGNSAPDKSGLPSDRFSAERTGGSVSTLTIQRTQQEDSAVYLCASSLGTSGGAGDTQYFGPGTRLTVL.

This clonotype occurred many times. The V gene is TRBV7-8, the J gene TRBJ2-7; 7 bases align to TRBD1. J was trimmed by 3 bases and V by 4 bases; bases with no gene match: 15. This CDR3 contains 17 residues. Germline CDR1 and CDR2: SGHVS and FQNEAQ. The CDR3, as DNA: TGTGCCAGCAGCTCCCGTTCGGACAGGCCCGACCTCTACGAGCAGTACTTC. Protein sequence: CASSSRSDRPDLYEQYF.

This clonotype was observed at least ten times. The V and J genes are TRBV29-1 and TRBJ1-1, with a weak D call TRBD1 (6 bases). This CDR3 comprises 13 residues. Germline V lookup: CDR1 SQVTM, CDR2 ANQGSEA. Trimming left V 7 bases short and J 1 base short, with 13 bases between. The CDR3 DNA is TGCAGCGCCTCACAGGGAACGAACACTGAAGCTTTCTTT. Translated: CSASQGTNTEAFF.

Ten or more counts support this clonotype. The chain links TRBV20-1 to TRBJ1-1; TRBD1 agrees at 7 bases. This CDR3 contains 14 residues. Germline V gives CDR1 DFQATT, CDR2 SNEGSKA (reference sequence). V lost 0 bases to trimming and J lost 10 bases; unmatched junction nucleotides: 11. Written as DNA, the CDR3 is TGCAGTGCTAGAGAGAGGGGCCTTCCAGGGGGAGCTTTCTTT. Amino acids: CSARERGLPGGAFF.

The sample holds many counts of this clonotype. V usage is TRBV7-8 and J usage is TRBJ1-2; 8 bases line up with TRBD1. CDR1 is SGHVS, CDR2 FQNEAQ, per germline. Unmatched junction bases numbered 6, after V lost 5 bases and J lost 4 bases. CDR3 length: 14 residues. CDR3 DNA sequence: TGTGCCAGCAGCCCAACCGGGACAGGCTATGGCTACACCTTC. Translating it yields CASSPTGTGYGYTF.